What follows are 15 T cell receptor beta chains derived from one specimen sequenced in a study of blood T cell repertoires in COVID-19. Data came from immunoSEQ multiplex PCR; TCRdb stores just in-frame clones and leaves some out. In the table there are some 240,000 clones, about 86% of which are singletons. The sample consisted of PBMCs or T cells enriched from blood (not recorded which). The receptors derive from a man aged 30-40 years with acute COVID-19.

CDR3 DNA: TGTGCCAGCAGCCCGGGGGGGGTAGTCACTGAAGCTTTCTTT. Translated, it gives CASSPGGVVTEAFF. The chain joins TRBV9 to TRBJ1-1; tentative D call: TRBD1 (5 bases). CDR3 length: 14 residues. V lost 4 bases and J lost 4, with 14 bases in between. Germline values: CDR1 SGDLS, CDR2 YYNGEE.

The V gene is TRBV5-1, the J gene TRBJ1-3; a possible D gene is TRBD1 (6 bases). The germline CDR1 and CDR2 sequences are SGHRS and YFSETQ. This CDR3 has 17 residues. The V end was cut by 0 bases, the J end by 0 bases, with 13 bases between. The CDR3 here is CASSLVGTQSSGNTIYF. CDR3 DNA sequence: TGCGCCAGCAGCTTGGTGGGGACACAGAGCTCTGGAAACACCATATATTTT.

This chain uses TRBV24-1 with TRBJ2-1; the D gene is possibly TRBD2 (5 bases). The germline V gene encodes CDR1 KGHDR and CDR2 SFDVKD. Trimming took off 5 bases at V and 2 bases at J, with 12 bases between the two ends. The CDR3 has 15 amino acids. CDR3 nucleotides: TGTGCCACCAGTGGCCCGCCGGGGACCTACAATGAGCAGTTCTTC. It encodes CATSGPPGTYNEQFF.

This chain uses TRBV4-2 with TRBJ2-3, with 16 bases fitting TRBD2. Germline lookup yields CDR1 LGHNA and CDR2 YNFKEQ. CDR3 length: 19 residues. Trimming took 6 bases from V and 0 from J; bases not matched to a gene: 9. CDR3 sequence: CASRPVLGLAGGSTDTQYF. The CDR3 bases are TGTGCCAGCAGACCGGTTCTGGGACTAGCGGGAGGGAGCACAGATACGCAGTATTTT.

This clone was observed a few times. The chain combines TRBV25-1 with TRBJ2-3; 8 bases match TRBD1. V trimming: 2 bases; J trimming: 6 bases; junction bases outside the gene matches: 7. This CDR3 comprises 15 residues. Germline V gene lookup returns CDR1 MGHDK and CDR2 SYGVNS. CDR3 protein: CASSERGRGRDTQYF. The CDR3 region has the DNA TGTGCCAGCAGTGAAAGGGGCAGGGGGCGTGATACGCAGTATTTT. Full variable domain (remainder filled in from reference TRBV25-1 and TRBJ2-3): EADIYQTPRYLVIGTGKKITLECSQTMGHDKMYWYQQDPGMELHLIHYSYGVNSTEKGDLSSESTVSRIRTEHFPLTLESARPSHTSQYLCASSERGRGRDTQYFGPGTRLTVL.

The V call is TRBV3-1 (or the pseudogene TRBV3-2), the J call TRBJ1-2, with D unresolved. The ends were cut back, 4 bases at V and 5 bases at J, with 14 bases in the middle. This CDR3 has 14 residues. Germline CDR1 reads LGHDT; CDR2 reads YNNKEL (reference sequence). The CDR3 spells CASSPTQPPYGYTF. CDR3 bases: TGTGCCAGCAGCCCTACGCAACCTCCATATGGCTACACCTTC.

As for this clone: Other DNA sequences within the sample encode an identical CDR3. This chain uses TRBV28 with TRBJ1-3; D ambiguous. Germline V gene data show CDR1 as MDHEN and CDR2 as SYDVKM. V was shortened by 9 bases and J by 0 bases, with 3 bases between the two germline ends. This CDR3 comprises 11 residues. The CDR3 spells CASSSGNTIYF. The CDR3 coding sequence is TGTGCCAGTAGCTCTGGAAACACCATATATTTT.

V usage is TRBV28 and J usage is TRBJ2-1, with 12 bases aligning to TRBD1. Germline-derived CDR1 and CDR2 are MDHEN and SYDVKM. The CDR3 sequence is 14 residues long. V lost 6 bases and J lost 7; bases outside the gene matches: 4. The CDR3 here is CASSPGQGANEQFF. CDR3 DNA: TGTGCCAGCAGCCCGGGACAGGGGGCGAATGAGCAGTTCTTC.

The chain is built from TRBV7-3 and TRBJ2-1, with 12 bases fitting TRBD2. The CDR3 totals 15 residues. V dropped 2 bases and J dropped 8; count of bases not matched to a gene: 4. CDR1 and CDR2 (germline): SGHTA, FQGTGA. This chain's CDR3 is CASSLLAGGPDEQFF. In DNA, the CDR3 is TGTGCCAGCAGCTTACTAGCGGGAGGGCCTGATGAGCAGTTCTTC. Based on the CDR3 plus reference TRBV7-3 and TRBJ2-1, the full variable domain is GAGVSQTPSNKVTEKGKYVELRCDPISGHTALYWYRQSLGQGPEFLIYFQGTGAADDSGLPNDRFFAVRPEGSVSTLKIQRTERGDSAVYLCASSLLAGGPDEQFFGPGTRLTVL.

V usage is TRBV25-1 and J usage is TRBJ2-7; the match to TRBD1 covers 7 bases. V gave up 1 base and J gave up 6 bases; unmatched junction bases: 6. Germline assignment: CDR1 MGHDK and CDR2 SYGVNS. This CDR3 is built from 14 residues. For the CDR3, the DNA is TGTGCCAGCAGTGAATGGCAGGGGGTCTCCGAGCAGTACGTC. This sequence encodes CASSEWQGVSEQYV.

This clone was recorded many times. The V call is TRBV28, the J call TRBJ2-5; D remains unclear. The CDR3 has 13 amino acids. The germline V gene has CDR1 MDHEN and CDR2 SYDVKM. With 3 bases removed from V and 2 bases from J, the gap between germline ends came to 7 bases. CDR3 in amino acids: CASSLPSQETQYF. The DNA for the CDR3 is TGTGCCAGCAGTTTGCCTAGTCAAGAGACCCAGTACTTC.

This rearrangement joins TRBV6-2 or TRBV6-3 to TRBJ2-7; 7 bases line up with TRBD1. The CDR3 is 17 residues long. V shed 0 bases, J shed 6 bases, and the junction held 14 bases outside the gene matches. Germline V gives CDR1 MNHEY, CDR2 SVGEGT. The chain's CDR3 is CASSYSTGEIRAAEQYV. The CDR3 bases are TGTGCCAGCAGTTACTCAACAGGGGAAATTCGGGCTGCCGAGCAGTACGTC.

V usage is TRBV4-1 and J usage is TRBJ1-5, with D maybe TRBD1 (6 bases). From germline, CDR1 is MGHRA and CDR2 YSYEKL. The V gene lost 3 bases and the J gene lost 6 bases, with 15 bases spanning the gap. The CDR3 length is 15 residues. The CDR3 is CASSQDTGSSQPQHF. The CDR3 DNA follows: TGCGCCAGCAGCCAGGATACAGGGTCCTCTCAGCCCCAGCATTTT.

The chain employs TRBV9 and TRBJ1-6; D may be TRBD1 (5 bases). The CDR3 extends over 13 amino acids. Germline V gives CDR1 SGDLS, CDR2 YYNGEE. With 3 bases removed from V and 13 bases from J, the gap between germline ends came to 14 bases. CDR3 nucleotides: TGTGCCAGCAGCGGGGGCCGGCCTGATCCCCTCCACTTT. It specifies CASSGGRPDPLHF.

V and J are TRBV2 and TRBJ1-1, with 10 bases fitting TRBD1. From germline, CDR1 is SNHLY and CDR2 FYNNEI. V gave up 6 bases and J gave up 3 bases; unmatched junction bases: 7. The CDR3 consists of 15 residues. Here the CDR3 DNA reads TGTGCCAGCAGGGAAAGGGACAGGGGTGACACTGAAGCTTTCTTT. The encoded protein is CASRERDRGDTEAFF.